These 31 T cell receptor beta chains originate from one sample sequenced in a study of OX40 agonist ivuxolimab in advanced cancers. Libraries were prepared through the immunoSEQ multiplex PCR assay. The table comes from immuneACCESS by way of TCRdb, which keeps in-frame sequences with V and J called. Part of the clones is missing from these tables; in studies checked, under half for an unresolved V gene and the rest for unknown reasons. The sample table lists tens of thousands of clones, 79% of them with a count of one. The ten most abundant clones make up 2% to 2.5% of the sample. The material sequenced was CD4+ or CD8+ T cells sorted from blood, taken in a trial of the OX40 agonist ivuxolimab. The origin of the receptors is an adult with an advanced solid tumor such as melanoma, head and neck, liver or kidney cancer.

This chain connects TRBV14 to TRBJ2-6; 7 nucleotides line up with TRBD1. The CDR3 length is 16 residues. CDR1 is SGHDN, CDR2 FVKESK, per germline. The V segment lost 1 base and the J segment 5 bases; nucleotides outside the gene matches: 5. CDR3 residues: CASSQAGGTRANVLTF. In DNA form, the CDR3 reads TGTGCCAGCAGCCAAGCAGGGGGAACGAGGGCCAACGTCCTGACTTTC.

The chain couples TRBV6-1 to TRBJ2-5; 10 bases map to TRBD2. V lost 0 bases, J lost 6 bases, and 7 bases stayed unmatched. This CDR3 is built from 16 residues. Germline V lookup: CDR1 MNHNS, CDR2 SASEGT. This CDR3 reads CASSEAAASGRQTQYF. In nucleotides, the CDR3 is TGTGCCAGCAGTGAAGCGGCGGCTAGCGGGAGACAGACCCAGTACTTC.

This clone was seen a few times. The chain couples TRBV9 to TRBJ2-7, with 7 bases matching TRBD1. CDR3 size: 14 residues. The V and J ends lost 3 bases and 2 bases, in that order; junction bases with no gene match: 5. The germline V gene has CDR1 SGDLS and CDR2 YYNGEE. CDR3: CASSAGQLAYEQYF. In nucleotides, the CDR3 is TGTGCCAGCAGCGCGGGACAGTTAGCCTACGAGCAGTACTTC.

V is TRBV5-1 and J is TRBJ2-1, with 9 bases identical to TRBD2. V shed 4 bases, J shed 7 bases, and the junction held 12 bases outside the gene matches. CDR1 is SGHRS, CDR2 YFSETQ, per germline. This CDR3 comprises 16 residues. CDR3 coding DNA: TGCGCCAGCAGCGTGAGACCGGGACTAGCTGAGAATGAGCAGTTCTTC. Protein product: CASSVRPGLAENEQFF.

The chain recombines TRBV2 with TRBJ2-6; D assignment may be TRBD1 or TRBD2 (5 bases each). V gave up 6 bases and J gave up 0 bases, with 15 bases separating them. The CDR3 length is 17 residues. Germline V lookup: CDR1 SNHLY, CDR2 FYNNEI. The CDR3 protein is CASRPRDAISGANVLTF. The CDR3 DNA reads as TGTGCCAGCAGACCCCGGGACGCAATCTCTGGGGCCAACGTCCTGACTTTC.

The chain joins TRBV6-1 to TRBJ1-1; D is ambiguous. The CDR3 spans 12 residues. Germline CDR1 is MNHNS and CDR2 is SASEGT. Trimming left V 10 bases short and J 5 bases short, with 14 bases between. The CDR3: CATVGGRTEAFF. CDR3 bases: TGTGCCACCGTCGGAGGGAGGACTGAAGCTTTCTTT.

V usage is TRBV28 and J usage is TRBJ2-3; D is unresolved. V was shortened by 6 bases and J by 0 bases, with 7 bases between the two germline ends. The CDR3 loop spans 13 amino acids. Per germline, CDR1 MDHEN and CDR2 SYDVKM. CDR3: CASRETSTDTQYF. CDR3 sequence (DNA): TGTGCCAGCAGAGAAACTAGCACAGATACGCAGTATTTT.

The J gene is TRBJ1-4, the V gene TRBV14, with D perhaps matching TRBD1 (5 bases). Germline assignment: CDR1 SGHDN and CDR2 FVKESK. The V and J ends lost 2 bases and 2 bases respectively, with 15 bases between them. The CDR3 has 17 residues. CDR3: CASSQRAGLSTNEKLFF. The CDR3 nucleotides are TGTGCCAGCAGCCAAAGGGCAGGGTTGTCGACTAATGAAAAACTGTTTTTT.

The CDR3, as DNA: TGTGCCAGCAGCTCGAACGGACGGAATGAAAAACTGTTTTTT. Its protein product is CASSSNGRNEKLFF. The rearrangement links TRBV5-5 to TRBJ1-4; no firm D call. This CDR3 contains 14 residues. Trimming pared 3 bases from V and 5 bases from J, leaving 11 bases between. CDR1 and CDR2 (germline): SGHKS, YYEKEE (reference sequence). Looking up the rest from reference TRBV5-5 and TRBJ1-4 gives the full variable domain: DAGVTQSPTHLIKTRGQQVTLRCSPISGHKSVSWYQQVLGQGPQFIFQYYEKEERGRGNFPDRFSARQFPNYSSELNVNALLLGDSALYLCASSSNGRNEKLFFGSGTQLSVL.

This clone was found a few times. This chain uses TRBV7-2 with TRBJ2-1; D possibly corresponds to TRBD1 (6 bases). V lost 7 bases to trimming and J lost 8 bases, with 9 bases between them. Germline values: CDR1 SGHTA, CDR2 FQGNSA. CDR3 length equals 11 residues. CDR3 protein: CASTTGYEQFF. As DNA, the CDR3 is TGTGCCAGCACCACAGGGTATGAGCAGTTCTTC.

The rearrangement joins TRBV9 to TRBJ2-2, with no clear D. From germline, CDR1 is SGDLS and CDR2 YYNGEE. This CDR3 spans 13 amino acids. Trimming removed 0 bases at V and 2 bases at J, with 2 bases between. The DNA for the CDR3 is TGTGCCAGCAGCGTAGAAAACACCGGGGAGCTGTTTTTT. It codes for CASSVENTGELFF.

The chain couples TRBV7-2 to TRBJ2-1; possibly TRBD1 for D (5 bases). Germline values: CDR1 SGHTA, CDR2 FQGNSA. V lost 1 base, J lost 6 bases, and 10 bases lay in between. This CDR3 region has 14 residues. The CDR3: CASSLGQPGNEQFF. As DNA, the CDR3 is TGTGCCAGCAGCTTAGGACAGCCAGGCAATGAGCAGTTCTTC.

V and J are TRBV30 and TRBJ2-2; a possible D gene is TRBD1 (5 bases). V lost 4 bases and J lost 6, with 12 bases in between. The CDR3 consists of 13 residues. The germline V gene has CDR1 GTSNPN and CDR2 SVGIG (reference sequence). The CDR3 nucleotides read TGTGCCTGGAAGGAGACAGTCCCCGGGGAGCTGTTTTTT. This encodes CAWKETVPGELFF.

This rearrangement joins TRBV28 to TRBJ1-1; TRBD1 matches at 7 bases. The CDR3 has 15 amino acids. J lost 3 bases, V lost 8 bases, and 12 bases had no gene match. CDR1 MDHEN and CDR2 SYDVKM come from the germline V gene. Written as DNA, the CDR3 is TGTGCCAGCCCCCCCCCGACAGGGTTGGACACTGAAGCTTTCTTT. This codes for CASPPPTGLDTEAFF.

As DNA, the CDR3 is TGTGCCAGCAGCATAACGACCCCGGGACTAGCGGCGACCCAGTACTTC. This gives the protein CASSITTPGLAATQYF. The J gene is TRBJ2-5, the V gene TRBV7-6; TRBD2 agrees at 11 bases. Per germline, CDR1 SGHVS and CDR2 FNYEAQ. This CDR3 spans 16 amino acids. V lost 5 bases to trimming and J lost 7 bases; unmatched junction nucleotides: 12.

This clone was seen only a few times. V and J are TRBV10-3 and TRBJ2-2; 10 nucleotides agree with TRBD1. Trimming at V came to 6 bases and at J to 6 bases, leaving 1 base not matched to a gene. The CDR3 covers 13 residues. CDR1 ENHRY and CDR2 SYGVKD come from the germline V gene. DNA for the CDR3: TGTGCCATCAGGGGGACAGGGGCCGGGGAGCTGTTTTTT. Its protein is CAIRGTGAGELFF.

The chain uses TRBV2 and TRBJ2-7; TRBD2 aligns across 7 bases. The germline gives CDR1 SNHLY, CDR2 FYNNEI. This CDR3 contains 11 residues. Trimming took 8 bases from V and 9 from J; bases not matched to a gene: 7. The CDR3 sequence is CASLWGGRQYF. For the CDR3, the DNA is TGTGCCAGCCTCTGGGGGGGGAGGCAGTACTTC.

The DNA of the CDR3 is TGTGCCTGGAGTGGAGGACAGAACAATCAGCCCCAGCATTTT. This translates into CAWSGGQNNQPQHF. V and J are TRBV30 and TRBJ1-5; weak D call: TRBD1 (6 bases). This CDR3 has 14 residues. Trimming stripped 1 base from V and 3 bases from J, with 10 bases between. In germline, CDR1 is GTSNPN, CDR2 SVGIG (reference sequence).

V gene TRBV5-1 combines with J gene TRBJ2-4; TRBD1 matches 9 bases. The CDR3 is 16 residues long. The V gene's germline CDR1 is SGHRS and CDR2 YFSETQ. Trimming removed 0 bases from V and 6 bases from J; junction bases left unmatched: 7. CDR3 in amino acids: CASSLAPGQGVNIQYF. CDR3 coding DNA: TGCGCCAGCAGCTTGGCCCCGGGACAGGGCGTAAACATTCAGTACTTC.

This clone has just a few counts. J is TRBJ1-2 and V is TRBV7-9; no clear D. Trimming stripped 4 bases from V and 6 bases from J, with 9 bases between. This CDR3 spans 12 amino acids. Germline V gene lookup returns CDR1 SEHNR and CDR2 FQNEAQ (reference sequence). The CDR3 region is CASSYADHGYTF. For the CDR3, the DNA is TGTGCCAGCAGCTATGCTGACCATGGCTACACCTTC. Looking up the rest from reference TRBV7-9 and TRBJ1-2 gives the full variable domain: DTGVSQNPRHKITKRGQNVTFRCDPISEHNRLYWYRQTLGQGPEFLTYFQNEAQLEKSRLLSDRFSAERPKGSFSTLEIQRTEQGDSAMYLCASSYADHGYTFGSGTRLTVV.

This sequence joins TRBV19 and TRBJ2-3, with 10 bases fitting TRBD2. There are 15 residues in the CDR3. Germline CDR1 is LNHDA and CDR2 is SQIVND (reference sequence). The V and J ends lost 2 bases and 5 bases, in that order; junction bases with no gene match: 4. The CDR3: CASSILAGVVDTQYF. The CDR3 DNA is TGTGCCAGTAGTATACTAGCGGGAGTGGTAGATACGCAGTATTTT.

The V gene is TRBV18, the J gene TRBJ1-2, with TRBD1 as a possible D gene (5 bases). With 1 base removed from V and 6 bases from J, the gap between germline ends came to 9 bases. CDR3 length: 13 residues. CDR1 and CDR2 (germline): KGHSH, LQKENI. CDR3 in DNA: TGTGCCAGCTCACCACTGGAAGGGGATGGCTACACCTTC. Amino acids: CASSPLEGDGYTF. Variable domain in full (rest from reference TRBV18 and TRBJ1-2): NAGVMQNPRHLVRRRGQEARLRCSPMKGHSHVYWYRQLPEEGLKFMVYLQKENIIDESGMPKERFSAEFPKEGPSILRIQQVVRGDSAAYFCASSPLEGDGYTFGSGTRLTVV.

The V call is TRBV5-1, the J call TRBJ2-1; 8 bases agree with TRBD1. CDR3 length: 14 amino acids. Trimming removed 7 bases from V and 0 bases from J; junction bases left unmatched: 3. CDR1 and CDR2 (germline): SGHRS, YFSETQ. CDR3 coding DNA: TGCGCCAGCCGGGACAGGAGCTCCTACAATGAGCAGTTCTTC. This codes for CASRDRSSYNEQFF.

V is TRBV19 and J is TRBJ1-1; no clear D. Trimming took off 5 bases at V and 5 bases at J, with 15 bases between the two ends. CDR1 LNHDA and CDR2 SQIVND come from the germline V gene (reference sequence). There are 14 residues in the CDR3. The CDR3 nucleotides are TGTGCCAGTAGTCGCCTCGTGGAGTGGACTGAAGCTTTCTTT. Amino acid sequence: CASSRLVEWTEAFF. The full variable domain, its missing parts supplied by reference TRBV19 and TRBJ1-1, is DGGITQSPKYLFRKEGQNVTLSCEQNLNHDAMYWYRQDPGQGLRLIYYSQIVNDFQKGDIAEGYSVSREKKESFPLTVTSAQKNPTAFYLCASSRLVEWTEAFFGQGTRLTVV.

The rearrangement links TRBV21-1 to TRBJ2-1; TRBD2 is the table's D call, not checked against the DNA. TRBV21-1 is tagged as a pseudogene. The CDR3 sequence is 16 residues long. The CDR3 nucleotides are TGTGCCAGGATGGGGGGTAGCGGGAGGGGCGGGAATGAGCAGTTCTTC. It is translated as CARMGGSGRGGNEQFF.

As regards this clone: One end of the junction does not line up with germline, which may come from a read error. At the DNA level, this CDR3 is encoded by other sequences in the same sample as well. The chain has TRBV5-1 and TRBJ1-6; D remains unclear. The length of the CDR3 is 13 residues. Germline CDR1 is SGHRS and CDR2 is YFSETQ. The CDR3 DNA follows: TGCGCCAGCAGCTTTGATACGGGCTTTTCCCTCCACTTC. As protein: CASSFDTGFSLHF. Using reference TRBV5-1 and TRBJ1-6 for the parts outside the CDR3, the full variable domain is KAGVTQTPRYLIKTRGQQVTLSCSPISGHRSVSWYQQTPGQGLQFLFEYFSETQRNKGNFPGRFSGRQFSNSRSEMNVSTLELGDSALYLCASSFDTGFSLHFGNGTRLTVT.

In this sample, this clone turned up a few times. The chain recombines TRBV9 with TRBJ2-4; 7 bases are a match to TRBD2. With 5 bases clipped from V and 0 bases from J, the junction kept 8 bases outside the gene matches. The CDR3 length is 16 residues. Per the germline V gene, CDR1 is SGDLS and CDR2 is YYNGEE. This chain's CDR3 is CASSRGEGSAKNIQYF. In nucleotides, the CDR3 is TGTGCCAGCAGTCGGGGGGAGGGCTCAGCCAAAAACATTCAGTACTTC.

The V and J genes are TRBV5-6 and TRBJ1-2; maybe TRBD1 (5 bases). This CDR3 region has 12 residues. CDR1 is SGHDT and CDR2 is YYEEEE in the germline V gene. V was clipped by 3 bases and J by 6 bases, with 9 bases between them. Here the CDR3 reads CASSWGRDGYTF. DNA of the CDR3: TGTGCCAGCAGCTGGGGACGGGATGGCTACACCTTC.

V gene TRBV9 combines with J gene TRBJ1-3, with D unresolved. The CDR3 is made up of 15 amino acids. The germline V and J ends were trimmed by 4 bases and 0 bases, with 11 bases remaining between them. The germline V gene encodes CDR1 SGDLS and CDR2 YYNGEE. The CDR3 spells CASSSTSDSGNTIYF. The CDR3 nucleotides read TGTGCCAGCAGCTCGACATCGGACTCTGGAAACACCATATATTTT. Full variable domain (remainder filled in from reference TRBV9 and TRBJ1-3): DSGVTQTPKHLITATGQRVTLRCSPRSGDLSVYWYQQSLDQGLQFLIQYYNGEERAKGNILERFSAQQFPDLHSELNLSSLELGDSALYFCASSSTSDSGNTIYFGEGSWLTVV.

The chain employs TRBV4-1 and TRBJ2-5; perhaps TRBD1 as D (5 bases). The CDR3 spans 16 residues. V lost 2 bases to trimming and J lost 4 bases, with 17 bases between them. Germline CDR1 is MGHRA and CDR2 is YSYEKL. The CDR3 sequence: CASSQTTAGQRETQYF. CDR3 sequence (DNA): TGCGCCAGCAGCCAAACGACGGCAGGGCAGCGAGAGACCCAGTACTTC.

This clone was seen a handful of times. The chain is built from TRBV29-1 and TRBJ2-1; D may match TRBD1 or TRBD2 (6 bases each). Germline CDR1 and CDR2: SQVTM and ANQGSEA. This CDR3 has 15 amino acids. The V gene lost 0 bases and the J gene lost 9 bases, with 18 bases spanning the gap. CDR3 DNA sequence: TGCAGCGTTGAAGATGCCCCGGGGGCATTAGGTGAGCAGTTCTTC. Translated: CSVEDAPGALGEQFF.